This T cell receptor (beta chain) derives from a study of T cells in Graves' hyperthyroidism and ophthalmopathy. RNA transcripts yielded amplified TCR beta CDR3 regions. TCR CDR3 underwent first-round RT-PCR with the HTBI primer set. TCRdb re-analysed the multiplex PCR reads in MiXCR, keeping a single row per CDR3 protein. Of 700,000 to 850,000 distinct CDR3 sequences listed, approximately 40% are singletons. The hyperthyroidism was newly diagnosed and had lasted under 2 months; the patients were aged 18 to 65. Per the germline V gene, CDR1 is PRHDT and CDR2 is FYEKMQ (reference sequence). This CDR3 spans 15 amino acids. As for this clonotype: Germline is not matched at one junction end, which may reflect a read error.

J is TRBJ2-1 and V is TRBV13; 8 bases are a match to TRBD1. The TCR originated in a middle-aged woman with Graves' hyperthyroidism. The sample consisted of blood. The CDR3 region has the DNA TGTGCCAGCAGCGTAGGAGGGACAGGAAACAATGAGCAGTTCTTC. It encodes CASSVGGTGNNEQFF.